The 26 T cell receptor beta chains in this list originate from one sample, sequenced in a study of T-cell memory formation after mild COVID-19. TCRdb reprocessed the 5' RACE reads via MiXCR and lists one record per CDR3 protein. This sample has around 310,000 distinct CDR3 sequences, with 20% to 25% found just once. Sequenced sample: PBMCs or a T cell subset sorted from them (not recorded which). The origin of the receptors is a man between 18 and 35 years old who had mild COVID-19 (a few samples of this study predate the infection). Cell type and time point are not known.

The chain combines TRBV2 with TRBJ2-5; D unclear. This CDR3 comprises 13 residues. From germline, CDR1 is SNHLY and CDR2 FYNNEI. Trimming pared 6 bases from V and 5 bases from J, leaving 13 bases between. CDR3 sequence (DNA): TGTGCCAGCAGGAACGGAGCGCAGGAGACCCAGTACTTC. It yields the protein CASRNGAQETQYF.

The chain recombines TRBV5-1 with TRBJ1-2; D is perhaps TRBD1 (5 bases). Germline values: CDR1 SGHRS, CDR2 YFSETQ. The germline V and J ends were trimmed by 1 base and 2 bases, with 9 bases remaining between them. The CDR3 runs 14 residues. CDR3 sequence (DNA): TGCGCCAGCAGCTTGACGACAGAGAACTATGGCTACACCTTC. Translating it yields CASSLTTENYGYTF.

The V and J genes are TRBV5-1 and TRBJ2-1; 7 bases are a match to TRBD2. Germline CDR1 and CDR2: SGHRS and YFSETQ. With V trimmed by 2 bases and J by 9 bases, 5 bases remained unmatched. The CDR3 has 13 amino acids. The CDR3 nucleotides read TGCGCCAGCAGCTTCGAAGCGGGGACTGAGCAGTTCTTC. Protein: CASSFEAGTEQFF.

The rearrangement joins TRBV4-2 to TRBJ2-7, with D possibly TRBD2 on 6 matching bases. Trimming stripped 0 bases from V and 2 bases from J, with 11 bases between. CDR3 length: 15 amino acids. CDR1 and CDR2 from the germline V gene are LGHNA and YNFKEQ. The CDR3 DNA reads TGTGCCAGCAGCCAAGAATGGGCGGGACCCTACGAGCAGTACTTC. Amino acid sequence: CASSQEWAGPYEQYF.

J is TRBJ2-1 and V is TRBV6-2 or TRBV6-3, with 8 bases identical to TRBD2. CDR1 and CDR2 (germline): MNHEY, SVGEGT. J gave up 4 bases and V 6 bases, and 11 bases lay outside the gene matches. The CDR3 has 16 residues. The CDR3 sequence: CASRPWSGGRYNEQFF. DNA for the CDR3: TGTGCCAGCAGGCCCTGGAGCGGGGGCCGTTACAATGAGCAGTTCTTC.

V and J are TRBV20-1 and TRBJ1-2; 8 positions agree with TRBD1. Germline lookup yields CDR1 DFQATT and CDR2 SNEGSKA (reference sequence). V was pared by 2 bases and J by 8 bases, with 7 bases of the junction left unmatched. This CDR3 is built from 13 residues. CDR3 in amino acids: CSARFQGADGYTF. In DNA form, the CDR3 reads TGCAGTGCTAGATTTCAGGGGGCCGACGGCTACACCTTC.

This chain uses TRBV5-1 with TRBJ2-1, with 7 bases lining up with TRBD1. This CDR3 is 15 amino acids long. Germline loops: CDR1 SGHRS, CDR2 YFSETQ. V dropped 5 bases and J dropped 2; count of bases not matched to a gene: 7. The CDR3 here is CASRGSGQPYNEQFF. CDR3 sequence (DNA): TGCGCCAGCAGAGGGTCGGGACAGCCCTACAATGAGCAGTTCTTC.

This clonotype was recorded a few times. The chain couples TRBV4-2 to TRBJ2-1; unclear D gene. Per the germline V gene, CDR1 is LGHNA and CDR2 is YNFKEQ. Trimming left V 0 bases short and J 12 bases short, with 15 bases between. The CDR3 has 14 amino acids. CDR3 DNA: TGTGCCAGCAGCCAAGAAAGGGCGGCTAGGAGGCAGTTCTTC. Amino acid sequence: CASSQERAARRQFF.

The CDR3 DNA reads TGTGCCACTCAAACCGGGACAGGGGGTGCAGATACGCAGTATTTT. It encodes CATQTGTGGADTQYF. This rearrangement joins TRBV19 to TRBJ2-3; 11 bases are a match to TRBD1. CDR1 is LNHDA and CDR2 is SQIVND in the germline V gene (reference sequence). V lost 10 bases to trimming and J lost 4 bases; unmatched junction nucleotides: 10. The CDR3 runs to 15 residues. The complete variable domain, with remaining parts taken from reference TRBV19 and TRBJ2-3, reads DGGITQSPKYLFRKEGQNVTLSCEQNLNHDAMYWYRQDPGQGLRLIYYSQIVNDFQKGDIAEGYSVSREKKESFPLTVTSAQKNPTAFYLCATQTGTGGADTQYFGPGTRLTVL.

This clonotype appeared once. The chain combines TRBV4-3 with TRBJ2-1; the D gene is possibly TRBD2 (6 bases). CDR1 is LGHNA, CDR2 YSLEER, per germline. The V end lost 4 bases, the J end lost 2 bases, and 6 bases lay between the germline ends. The CDR3 consists of 13 residues. The CDR3 sequence: CASSRTTYNEQFF. The CDR3 region has the DNA TGCGCCAGCAGCCGGACTACCTACAATGAGCAGTTCTTC.

This clonotype was counted between two and nine times. V gene TRBV5-1 combines with J gene TRBJ2-2; a possible D gene is TRBD2 (5 bases). V shed 4 bases and J shed 4 bases, with 11 bases lying between them. This CDR3 has 14 amino acids. The germline V gene has CDR1 SGHRS and CDR2 YFSETQ. The CDR3 DNA reads TGCGCCAGCAGCATGACTATTGGCACCGGGGAGCTGTTTTTT. Translation: CASSMTIGTGELFF.

CDR3 sequence: CASSLTQGISGELFF. CDR3 nucleotides: TGTGCCAGCAGCTTAACACAGGGTATCAGCGGGGAGCTGTTTTTT. The chain combines TRBV5-5 with TRBJ2-2, with a weak D call TRBD1 (6 bases). The CDR3 extends over 15 amino acids. The V end lost 2 bases, the J end lost 7 bases, and 15 bases lay between the germline ends. The V gene's germline CDR1 is SGHKS and CDR2 YYEKEE (reference sequence). The entire variable domain, with the rest obtained from reference TRBV5-5 and TRBJ2-2, is as follows: DAGVTQSPTHLIKTRGQQVTLRCSPISGHKSVSWYQQVLGQGPQFIFQYYEKEERGRGNFPDRFSARQFPNYSSELNVNALLLGDSALYLCASSLTQGISGELFFGEGSRLTVL.

The chain recombines TRBV5-1 with TRBJ2-1; perhaps TRBD1 as D (6 bases). With 7 bases removed from V and 4 bases from J, the gap between germline ends came to 15 bases. Looked up from germline, CDR1 is SGHRS and CDR2 is YFSETQ. CDR3 length: 14 residues. Here the CDR3 reads CASAQGQEYNEQFF. The CDR3 DNA follows: TGCGCCAGCGCCCAGGGACAAGAGTACAATGAGCAGTTCTTC.

There are a few counts of this clonotype. The V gene is TRBV6-5, the J gene TRBJ1-3, with D unresolved. With 6 bases removed from V and 0 bases from J, the gap between germline ends came to 9 bases. This CDR3 is 14 amino acids long. Germline values: CDR1 MNHEY, CDR2 SVGAGI. CDR3 DNA: TGTGCCAGCAGCTCCGGAGTCTCTGGAAACACCATATATTTT. It codes for CASSSGVSGNTIYF.

A remark on this clonotype: A much bigger clone sits one base away, suggesting this may be a read error. The chain carries TRBV6-5 and TRBJ2-2, with D unclear. The CDR3 has 11 residues. In germline, CDR1 is MNHEY, CDR2 SVGAGI. V was cut by 6 bases and J by 6 bases, with 5 bases left in between. The CDR3 is CASRFAGELFF. CDR3 nucleotide sequence: TGTGCCAGCAGATTCGCCGGGGAGCTGTTTTTT.

This clonotype was seen more than once but under ten times. The chain links TRBV6-2 or TRBV6-3 to TRBJ1-5, with D possibly matching TRBD1 (5 bases). There are 14 residues in the CDR3. The V gene's germline CDR1 is MNHEY and CDR2 SVGEGT. V was clipped by 4 bases and J by 8 bases, with 15 bases between them. DNA for the CDR3: TGTGCCAGCAGTTTGGACATCCTTAGGAAGCCCCAGCATTTT. Its translation is CASSLDILRKPQHF.

The chain uses TRBV4-1 and TRBJ2-2; D tentatively reads TRBD1 or TRBD2 (5 bases each). This CDR3 contains 13 residues. The ends were cut back, 4 bases at V and 9 bases at J, with 12 bases in the middle. CDR1 and CDR2 (germline): MGHRA, YSYEKL. The CDR3 DNA follows: TGCGCCAGCAGCCGGAGTGAGGGGAGGGAGCTGTTTTTT. Protein product: CASSRSEGRELFF.

This clonotype was seen a few times. The chain uses TRBV12-3 or TRBV12-4 and TRBJ1-4; D remains unclear. This CDR3 has 13 residues. Deletions cut 3 bases from V and 8 bases from J, with 10 bases between. CDR3 in amino acids: CASSFLFGEKLFF. DNA for the CDR3: TGTGCCAGCAGTTTTCTCTTTGGAGAAAAACTGTTTTTT.

The chain employs TRBV4-1 and TRBJ1-5; perhaps TRBD1 as D (6 bases). Germline-derived CDR1 and CDR2 are MGHRA and YSYEKL. CDR3 length: 17 residues. V was cut by 3 bases and J by 4 bases, with 19 bases left in between. The CDR3 DNA follows: TGCGCCAGCAGCCACACATTCGACCGAGGGGGTAATCAGCCCCAGCATTTT. Translating gives CASSHTFDRGGNQPQHF.

The J gene is TRBJ2-3, the V gene TRBV18; tentatively, D is TRBD1 (6 bases). The V end was cut by 1 base, the J end by 2 bases, with 10 bases between. The CDR3 consists of 15 residues. Germline CDR1 and CDR2: KGHSH and LQKENI. The CDR3 reads CASSPRGPHTDTQYF. The CDR3 region has the DNA TGTGCCAGCTCACCACGGGGGCCGCACACAGATACGCAGTATTTT. The full variable domain, with the rest looked up from reference TRBV18 and TRBJ2-3, is NAGVMQNPRHLVRRRGQEARLRCSPMKGHSHVYWYRQLPEEGLKFMVYLQKENIIDESGMPKERFSAEFPKEGPSILRIQQVVRGDSAAYFCASSPRGPHTDTQYFGPGTRLTVL.

In its sample, this clonotype was seen a few times. The chain recombines TRBV6-2 or TRBV6-3 with TRBJ2-1; TRBD2 matches at 12 bases. Trimming removed 7 bases from V and 10 bases from J; junction bases left unmatched: 8. Germline V gene lookup returns CDR1 MNHEY and CDR2 SVGEGT. The CDR3 loop spans 14 amino acids. The CDR3 loop is CASNGLAGLNEQFF. In DNA, the CDR3 is TGTGCCAGCAACGGACTAGCGGGGTTGAACGAGCAGTTCTTC.

This CDR3 reads CAISPTGVDEQFF. The CDR3 nucleotides are TGTGCCATCAGCCCGACAGGGGTGGATGAGCAGTTCTTC. The rearrangement joins TRBV10-3 to TRBJ2-1; TRBD1 matches 8 bases. The junction had 6 bases not matched to a gene; V was cut back by 6 bases and J by 8 bases. The V gene's germline CDR1 is ENHRY and CDR2 SYGVKD. This CDR3 has 13 residues.

This clonotype was recorded a few times. The rearrangement links TRBV4-2 to TRBJ2-7; D call uncertain. The CDR3 is made up of 13 amino acids. CDR1 and CDR2 (germline): LGHNA, YNFKEQ. V lost 0 bases and J 2 bases, leaving 5 bases between the germline ends. Here the CDR3 DNA reads TGTGCCAGCAGCCAAGATCCTCCCTACGAGCAGTACTTC. Amino acid sequence: CASSQDPPYEQYF.

The rearrangement uses TRBV6-2 or TRBV6-3 and TRBJ2-2; TRBD2 agrees at 8 bases. V trimming: 6 bases; J trimming: 5 bases; junction bases outside the gene matches: 8. This CDR3 comprises 15 residues. Germline assignment: CDR1 MNHEY and CDR2 SVGEGT. The CDR3, as DNA: TGTGCCAGCAGCGTGACGGGGGGGCGTACCGGGGAGCTGTTTTTT. This codes for CASSVTGGRTGELFF.

This clonotype was picked up a small number of times. The chain recombines TRBV7-9 with TRBJ1-6, with 8 bases that match TRBD1. V lost 5 bases and J lost 9; bases outside the gene matches: 9. Germline assignment: CDR1 SEHNR and CDR2 FQNEAQ (reference sequence). The CDR3 is made up of 15 amino acids. CDR3 in DNA: TGTGCCAGCAGCCCAGGAGGACAGGGTAGTTCACCCCTCCACTTT. Amino acids: CASSPGGQGSSPLHF. The variable domain in full, completed from reference TRBV7-9 and TRBJ1-6, reads DTGVSQNPRHKITKRGQNVTFRCDPISEHNRLYWYRQTLGQGPEFLTYFQNEAQLEKSRLLSDRFSAERPKGSFSTLEIQRTEQGDSAMYLCASSPGGQGSSPLHFGNGTRLTVT.

This clonotype turned up a few times. The chain has TRBV7-3 and TRBJ1-5; D remains unclear. Germline CDR1 is SGHTA and CDR2 is FQGTGA. There are 11 residues in the CDR3. V shed 4 bases and J shed 8 bases, with 6 bases lying between them. The CDR3 is CASSSMEPQHF. The CDR3 nucleotides are TGTGCCAGCAGCTCTATGGAGCCCCAGCATTTT.